The 23 T cell receptor beta chains given below trace back to one sample, sequenced in a study of regulatory T cells in long-lasting Graves disease. The time point: newly diagnosed GD, antithyroid drugs for less than 3 months. PBMC-derived RNA was used for the TCR library. Libraries of TCR beta came from iRepertoire HTBI primers plus Arm-PCR of CDR3 regions. TCRdb passed the multiplex PCR reads through MiXCR, listing each CDR3 protein once. Among 500,000 or so distinct CDR3 sequences listed, around 15% were seen once. The same sample was also used in a study of T cells in Graves' hyperthyroidism and ophthalmopathy.

Sample: peripheral blood mononuclear cells (PBMCs), taken at new diagnosis, from a patient treated with antithyroid drugs. All receptors come from a woman aged 50 to 60 with Graves disease.

The chain is built from TRBV29-1 and TRBJ1-5; no clear D gene. Deletions cut 2 bases from V and 5 bases from J, with 10 bases between. The CDR3 has 13 amino acids. Germline CDR1 reads SQVTM; CDR2 reads ANQGSEA. The CDR3 coding sequence is TGCAGCGTTGAATTGGAGCTACATCAGCCCCAGCATTTT. It encodes CSVELELHQPQHF.

The gene calls are TRBV10-3 and TRBJ2-5; TRBD1 might be the D (5 bases). Germline lookup yields CDR1 ENHRY and CDR2 SYGVKD. CDR3 length equals 14 residues. V was clipped by 2 bases and J by 2 bases, with 9 bases between them. CDR3 sequence reads: CAISERQGQETQYF. For the CDR3, the DNA is TGTGCCATCAGTGAGCGCCAGGGTCAAGAGACCCAGTACTTC.

This clonotype was observed a few times. A much more abundant neighbour one base away suggests this may be a read error. The chain has TRBV12-3 or TRBV12-4 and TRBJ2-2, with D possibly being TRBD2 (6 bases). This CDR3 is built from 17 residues. The CDR3 here is CASSPRFGGDGTGGLFF. The CDR3 DNA is TGTGCCAGCAGTCCTCGGTTTGGGGGAGACGGCACCGGGGGGCTGTTTTTT.

This clonotype was observed many times. The genes are TRBV10-3 and TRBJ1-5, with TRBD1 matching 10 bases. After removal of 6 bases from V and 2 bases from J, the junction contained 4 bases not matched to a gene. Germline CDR1 is ENHRY and CDR2 is SYGVKD. This CDR3 contains 15 residues. The DNA for the CDR3 is TGTGCCATCAGGGCCGGGACAGGGGGCAATCAGCCCCAGCATTTT. This encodes CAIRAGTGGNQPQHF.

The sample holds a few counts of this clonotype. This chain links TRBV5-1 with TRBJ1-2; TRBD1 matches 11 bases. The trim removed 1 base at V and 4 bases at J, leaving 6 bases unmatched. CDR1 and CDR2 (germline): SGHRS, YFSETQ. The CDR3 spans 16 residues. The CDR3 loop reads CASSLRGQGAGYGYTF. Here the CDR3 DNA reads TGCGCCAGCAGCTTGAGAGGACAGGGGGCTGGCTATGGCTACACCTTC.

This clonotype has at least ten counts. This chain connects TRBV12-3 or TRBV12-4 to TRBJ2-1; D not certain. V lost 3 bases and J 4 bases, leaving 13 bases between the germline ends. The CDR3 has 15 residues. CDR3 DNA: TGTGCCAGCAGTTTGGTAGACTTCTCATACAATGAGCAGTTCTTC. Translation: CASSLVDFSYNEQFF.

Details on this clonotype: This sequence may be a read error, since a much larger clone differs from it by one base. This chain connects TRBV3-1 to TRBJ2-1, with D maybe TRBD1 (5 bases). This CDR3 spans 15 amino acids. Germline CDR1 reads LGHDT; CDR2 reads YNNKEL (reference sequence). Trimming stripped 1 base from V and 10 bases from J, with 17 bases between. The CDR3 loop reads CASSQGQFSSYEQFF. Written as DNA, the CDR3 is TGTGCCAGCAGCCAAGGACAGTTCAGCTCCTACGAGCAGTTCTTC.

At least ten counts were recorded for this clonotype. This chain connects TRBV7-9 to TRBJ1-2, with 8 bases aligning to TRBD1. Germline V gene sequence: CDR1 SEHNR, CDR2 FQNEAQ (reference sequence). V dropped 5 bases and J dropped 8; count of bases not matched to a gene: 4. The CDR3 is made up of 12 amino acids. The CDR3 region is CASSTQGGGYTF. CDR3 in DNA: TGTGCCAGCAGCACACAGGGGGGCGGCTACACCTTC.

This clonotype was observed at least ten times. V is TRBV27 and J is TRBJ2-7; D possibly uses TRBD1 or TRBD2 (5 bases each). Germline V CDR1 and CDR2: MNHEY, SMNVEV (reference sequence). Trimming shortened V by 6 bases and J by 3 bases, and 18 bases separated the two germline ends. The CDR3 length is 15 residues. In DNA form, the CDR3 reads TGTGCCAGCAGGGGCCACCGGGACGGGATCTACGAGCAGTACTTC. Its translation is CASRGHRDGIYEQYF.

V and J are TRBV29-1 and TRBJ2-1; D perhaps matches TRBD1 (6 bases). V lost 7 bases and J 10 bases, leaving 20 bases between the germline ends. Per the germline V gene, CDR1 is SQVTM and CDR2 is ANQGSEA. This CDR3 spans 13 amino acids. CDR3 region: CSAIEGDGAEQFF. The CDR3 DNA follows: TGCAGCGCCATAGAGGGGGACGGGGCAGAGCAGTTCTTC.

This sequence joins TRBV19 and TRBJ2-3; possibly TRBD2 for D (7 bases). The DNA end is more similar to TRBJ2-5, so the J call may be wrong. Germline V gives CDR1 LNHDA, CDR2 SQIVND (reference sequence). The CDR3 runs to 18 residues. The chain's CDR3 is CASSHRGHTGLDWETQYF. The CDR3 bases are TGTGCCAGTAGCCACCGGGGACACACCGGACTAGATTGGGAGACCCAGTACTTC.

A remark on this clonotype: It is likely a read error: a sequence one base away is far more abundant. The chain carries TRBV6-5 and TRBJ2-1, with 9 nucleotides matching TRBD1. The V gene's germline CDR1 is MNHEY and CDR2 SVGAGI. J was trimmed by 10 bases and V by 4 bases; bases with no gene match: 8. CDR3 length equals 14 residues. The CDR3 here is CASSWGQGAYEQFF. In DNA, the CDR3 is TGTGCCAGCAGTTGGGGACAGGGTGCCTACGAGCAGTTCTTC.

This clonotype has a handful of counts. The V and J genes are TRBV24-1 and TRBJ1-2; TRBD1 might be the D (6 bases). V was trimmed by 3 bases and J by 8 bases, leaving 21 bases between them. This CDR3 comprises 16 residues. CDR1 KGHDR and CDR2 SFDVKD come from the germline V gene. The CDR3 DNA sequence: TGTGCCACCAGTGATCCCAAAAAGACAGGACTAAAAGGCTACACCTTC. The encoded protein is CATSDPKKTGLKGYTF.

This clonotype has a count of ten or more. In nucleotides, the CDR3 is TGTGCCAGCAGTTTAAGGGATGAGCAGTTCTTC. Amino acids: CASSLRDEQFF. The chain recombines TRBV28 with TRBJ2-1; no definite D call. The CDR3 runs to 11 residues. V was cut by 2 bases and J by 8 bases, with 4 bases left in between. CDR1 and CDR2 (germline): MDHEN, SYDVKM.

This clonotype was recorded many times. The chain is built from TRBV7-8 and TRBJ2-7, with 7 bases lining up with TRBD2. Germline CDR1 is SGHVS and CDR2 is FQNEAQ. V was pared by 1 base and J by 1 base, with 4 bases of the junction left unmatched. This CDR3 is 15 amino acids long. Written as DNA, the CDR3 is TGTGCCAGCAGCTTAGAGGCGGGAGCATCCTACGAGCAGTACTTC. It is translated as CASSLEAGASYEQYF.

This clonotype was found many times. The J gene is TRBJ1-1, the V gene TRBV28; a possible D gene is TRBD1 (5 bases). The CDR3 totals 13 residues. The V and J ends lost 2 bases and 4 bases respectively, with 8 bases between them. The V gene's germline CDR1 is MDHEN and CDR2 SYDVKM. The CDR3 is CASSLGGVTEAFF. CDR3 in DNA: TGTGCCAGCAGTTTAGGGGGGGTCACTGAAGCTTTCTTT.

This clonotype appeared a few times. This chain connects TRBV13 to TRBJ2-3, with 7 bases identical to TRBD2. This CDR3 spans 13 amino acids. CDR1 is PRHDT, CDR2 FYEKMQ, per germline (reference sequence). The junction had 9 bases not matched to a gene; V was cut back by 8 bases and J by 7 bases. CDR3 nucleotides: TGTGCCAGCGGGTCGGGAGGTCGAAATACGCAGTATTTT. It translates to CASGSGGRNTQYF.

In its sample, this clonotype was seen a few times. The chain employs TRBV28 and TRBJ1-2, with D unresolved. V lost 4 bases and J lost 2, with 17 bases in between. The germline gives CDR1 MDHEN, CDR2 SYDVKM. The CDR3 length is 16 residues. CDR3 residues: CASSSTSLGRNYGYTF. The CDR3, as DNA: TGTGCCAGCAGTTCCACCTCCCTCGGCCGGAACTATGGCTACACCTTC.

This clonotype was found a few times. The rearrangement links TRBV12-3 or TRBV12-4 to TRBJ1-1; D gene unclear. CDR3 length equals 11 residues. Trimming cost V 4 bases and J 6 bases, with 6 bases left between them. The CDR3 bases are TGTGCCAGCAGTTGGGGAGCTGAAGCTTTCTTT. Protein product: CASSWGAEAFF.

This clonotype was detected ten times or more. The chain combines TRBV7-3 with TRBJ2-1, with no clear D. The CDR3 runs to 15 residues. The V gene lost 5 bases and the J gene lost 3 bases, with 14 bases spanning the gap. Germline V gene lookup returns CDR1 SGHTA and CDR2 FQGTGA. CDR3 in DNA: TGTGCCAGCAGCCCCCGCGGTACTCTCTACAATGAGCAGTTCTTC. Amino acids: CASSPRGTLYNEQFF.

Concerning this clonotype itself: Given a much more abundant clone one base away, this may be a read error. The chain combines TRBV3-1 with TRBJ2-5; D perhaps matches TRBD2 (6 bases). The J call is uncertain, as TRBJ2-1 better fits the DNA end. CDR1 is LGHDT, CDR2 YNNKEL, per germline (reference sequence). The CDR3 length is 15 residues. This chain's CDR3 is CASSQRPGGANEQFF. The CDR3 DNA reads TGTGCCAGCAGCCAAAGGCCCGGCGGGGCAAATGAGCAGTTCTTC.

Regarding this clonotype: A read error may be the cause here, since a much bigger clone is one base away. The chain joins TRBV7-9 to TRBJ2-7; either TRBD1 or TRBD2 may supply D (5 bases each). The CDR3 loop spans 13 amino acids. From germline, CDR1 is SEHNR and CDR2 FQNEAQ (reference sequence). This CDR3 is CASSLGDGYEQSF. The CDR3 DNA is TGTGCCAGCAGCTTAGGGGACGGCTACGAGCAGTCCTTC.

The chain has TRBV5-1 and TRBJ2-5; maybe TRBD2 (5 bases). Looked up from germline, CDR1 is SGHRS and CDR2 is YFSETQ. This CDR3 contains 14 residues. The ends were cut back, 0 bases at V and 5 bases at J, with 11 bases in the middle. This CDR3 reads CASSLVLAGETQYF. CDR3 DNA sequence: TGCGCCAGCAGCTTGGTGCTAGCCGGGGAGACCCAGTACTTC. Using reference TRBV5-1 and TRBJ2-5 for the parts outside the CDR3, the full variable domain is KAGVTQTPRYLIKTRGQQVTLSCSPISGHRSVSWYQQTPGQGLQFLFEYFSETQRNKGNFPGRFSGRQFSNSRSEMNVSTLELGDSALYLCASSLVLAGETQYFGPGTRLLVL.